What follows are 19 T cell receptor beta chains derived from one specimen sequenced in a study of blood T cell repertoires in COVID-19. TCRdb's copy holds only in-frame clones and misses some; the assay was immunoSEQ multiplex PCR. The profile covers 140,000 or so clones, with roughly 89% appearing a single time and 8.5% to 9.5% taken by the ten largest. Sequenced input: peripheral blood. The origin of the receptors is a woman in her 50s with active or convalescent COVID-19.

This chain joins TRBV20-1 and TRBJ1-1; no clear D. V was shortened by 1 base and J by 6 bases, with 6 bases between the two germline ends. The CDR3 is made up of 11 amino acids. Per the germline V gene, CDR1 is DFQATT and CDR2 is SNEGSKA (reference sequence). CDR3 region: CSARGGPEAFF. The CDR3 DNA reads as TGCAGTGCTAGAGGAGGGCCTGAAGCTTTCTTT.

The J gene is TRBJ1-4, the V gene TRBV29-1; 7 bases are shared with TRBD1. The germline CDR1 and CDR2 sequences are SQVTM and ANQGSEA. The ends lost 1 base at V and 14 bases at J; junction bases unmatched: 4. CDR3 length equals 11 residues. CDR3 coding DNA: TGCAGCGTTGAAGGGGGACAGAAGCTGTTTTTT. It translates to CSVEGGQKLFF.

The chain carries TRBV7-2 and TRBJ2-2; D unclear. Germline assignment: CDR1 SGHTA and CDR2 FQGNSA. Trimming stripped 3 bases from V and 5 bases from J, with 10 bases between. This CDR3 region has 14 residues. CDR3: CASSFRLPTGELFF. The CDR3 DNA sequence: TGTGCCAGCAGCTTCCGACTCCCTACCGGGGAGCTGTTTTTT.

V and J are TRBV24-1 and TRBJ2-1; no firm D call. Germline assignment: CDR1 KGHDR and CDR2 SFDVKD. The CDR3 loop spans 14 amino acids. Deletions cut 4 bases from V and 6 bases from J, with 12 bases between. The CDR3 DNA reads as TGTGCCACCAGTGACCCTAGAGGTGGCAATGAGCAGTTCTTC. Amino acid sequence: CATSDPRGGNEQFF.

This clone was seen a few times. The rearrangement uses TRBV7-2 and TRBJ1-6; D may be TRBD1 (6 bases). Germline assignment: CDR1 SGHTA and CDR2 FQGNSA. Trimming pared 7 bases from V and 10 bases from J, leaving 17 bases between. This CDR3 region has 14 residues. CDR3 residues: CASTLTGQKSPLHF. DNA of the CDR3: TGTGCCAGCACCCTCACTGGACAGAAATCACCCCTCCACTTT.

The chain employs TRBV4-2 and TRBJ2-1, with D tentatively TRBD1 (6 bases). Between the trimmed V and J ends, which lost 0 bases and 11 bases, there was a span of 11 bases. The CDR3 has 13 residues. The V gene's germline CDR1 is LGHNA and CDR2 YNFKEQ. CDR3 sequence reads: CASSQDQGRQQFF. Here the CDR3 DNA reads TGTGCCAGCAGCCAAGATCAGGGGAGACAGCAGTTCTTC.

CDR3 sequence: CASSPTGAHSGANVLTF. The CDR3 DNA follows: TGTGCCAGCAGTCCGACAGGGGCCCACTCTGGGGCCAACGTCCTGACTTTC. V usage is TRBV27 and J usage is TRBJ2-6; 8 bases fit TRBD1. The CDR3 has 17 residues. Germline V CDR1 and CDR2: MNHEY, SMNVEV (reference sequence). V gave up 5 bases and J gave up 0 bases; unmatched junction bases: 6. Supplemented by reference TRBV27 and TRBJ2-6, the full variable domain reads EAQVTQNPRYLITVTGKKLTVTCSQNMNHEYMSWYRQDPGLGLRQIYYSMNVEVTDKGDVPEGYKVSRKEKRNFPLILESPSPNQTSLYFCASSPTGAHSGANVLTFGAGSRLTVL.

The CDR3 region has the DNA TGTGCCATCAGCCCTACCGAGGTAGATACGCAGTATTTT. This translates into CAISPTEVDTQYF. This chain joins TRBV10-3 and TRBJ2-3, with D unresolved. CDR1 is ENHRY, CDR2 SYGVKD, per germline. The CDR3 has 13 amino acids. Trimming cost V 6 bases and J 5 bases, with 12 bases left between them.

The V call is TRBV28, the J call TRBJ1-2, with D hard to call. The ends were cut back, 2 bases at V and 8 bases at J, with 15 bases in the middle. Per the germline V gene, CDR1 is MDHEN and CDR2 is SYDVKM. This CDR3 is 14 amino acids long. In DNA form, the CDR3 reads TGTGCCAGCAGTTTACCCACGGGAAAACGGGGCTACACCTTC. The encoded protein is CASSLPTGKRGYTF.

CDR3 coding DNA: TGTGCCAGCAGCTTGGCGACAGGGGATAGCAATCAGCCCCAGCATTTT. This gives the protein CASSLATGDSNQPQHF. The chain uses TRBV5-5 and TRBJ1-5; 8 nucleotides line up with TRBD1. There are 16 residues in the CDR3. The junction had 2 bases not matched to a gene; V was cut back by 0 bases and J by 0 bases. Looked up from germline, CDR1 is SGHKS and CDR2 is YYEKEE (reference sequence).

The chain employs TRBV4-1 and TRBJ2-1, with TRBD1 matching over 10 bases. This CDR3 contains 15 residues. With V trimmed by 4 bases and J by 4 bases, 4 bases remained unmatched. The V gene's germline CDR1 is MGHRA and CDR2 YSYEKL. CDR3 residues: CASSRGTGVYNEQFF. The CDR3 DNA reads TGCGCCAGCAGCCGGGGGACAGGGGTTTACAATGAGCAGTTCTTC.

V is TRBV19 and J is TRBJ1-4; D gene ambiguous. With 5 bases removed from V and 0 bases from J, the gap between germline ends came to 10 bases. Germline V lookup: CDR1 LNHDA, CDR2 SQIVND (reference sequence). This CDR3 has 15 residues. CDR3 sequence (DNA): TGTGCCAGTAGTGTCTCTGCGGCAACTAATGAAAAACTGTTTTTT. It translates to CASSVSAATNEKLFF.

V usage is TRBV18 and J usage is TRBJ2-1, with 7 bases fitting TRBD2. Looked up from germline, CDR1 is KGHSH and CDR2 is LQKENI. CDR3 size: 16 residues. Trimming took 5 bases from V and 6 from J; bases not matched to a gene: 13. The CDR3 loop is CASSSGSAGEANEQFF. In nucleotides, the CDR3 is TGTGCCAGCTCATCTGGCTCTGCGGGAGAAGCCAATGAGCAGTTCTTC. The full variable domain, completed using reference TRBV18 and TRBJ2-1, is NAGVMQNPRHLVRRRGQEARLRCSPMKGHSHVYWYRQLPEEGLKFMVYLQKENIIDESGMPKERFSAEFPKEGPSILRIQQVVRGDSAAYFCASSSGSAGEANEQFFGPGTRLTVL.

The genes are TRBV19 and TRBJ1-1; weak D call: TRBD1 (5 bases). In germline, CDR1 is LNHDA, CDR2 SQIVND (reference sequence). The V and J ends lost 3 bases and 6 bases respectively, with 17 bases between them. This CDR3 has 15 amino acids. The CDR3 spells CASSMGRGGIPEAFF. The CDR3 DNA follows: TGTGCCAGTAGTATGGGTCGGGGGGGAATACCTGAAGCTTTCTTT. Full variable domain (outside the CDR3, taken from reference TRBV19 and TRBJ1-1): DGGITQSPKYLFRKEGQNVTLSCEQNLNHDAMYWYRQDPGQGLRLIYYSQIVNDFQKGDIAEGYSVSREKKESFPLTVTSAQKNPTAFYLCASSMGRGGIPEAFFGQGTRLTVV.

This chain uses TRBV28 with TRBJ1-6, with D possibly being TRBD1 (6 bases). Trimming shortened V by 11 bases and J by 7 bases, and 21 bases separated the two germline ends. The CDR3 runs 15 residues. Looked up from germline, CDR1 is MDHEN and CDR2 is SYDVKM. DNA for the CDR3: TGTGCCGGCATGGGCCCCTTCGGACAGAATTCACCCCTCCACTTT. It specifies CAGMGPFGQNSPLHF.

The genes are TRBV27 and TRBJ2-3; possibly TRBD1 for D (5 bases). Germline CDR1 is MNHEY and CDR2 is SMNVEV (reference sequence). The CDR3 runs to 15 residues. V lost 8 bases, J lost 5 bases, and 20 bases lay in between. The CDR3 loop reads CASSRTALQGDTQYF. CDR3 nucleotide sequence: TGTGCCAGCTCCAGGACGGCGCTGCAGGGAGATACGCAGTATTTT.

The J gene is TRBJ1-2, the V gene TRBV28; no clear D. The CDR3 loop spans 12 amino acids. Trimming removed 1 base from V and 8 bases from J, with 8 bases in between. The germline V gene encodes CDR1 MDHEN and CDR2 SYDVKM. In DNA form, the CDR3 reads TGTGCCAGCAGTTTATACCCCGAGGGCTACACCTTC. Protein product: CASSLYPEGYTF.

The chain combines TRBV9 with TRBJ2-5, with 7 bases identical to TRBD1. Germline V gene lookup returns CDR1 SGDLS and CDR2 YYNGEE. CDR3 size: 15 residues. The junction had 10 bases not matched to a gene; V was cut back by 4 bases and J by 4 bases. The CDR3 region is CASSPHRQGRETQYF. DNA of the CDR3: TGTGCCAGCAGCCCCCACCGACAGGGACGAGAGACCCAGTACTTC.

V usage is TRBV12-5 and J usage is TRBJ2-7, with D perhaps matching TRBD2 (5 bases). Trimming took 4 bases from V and 0 from J, leaving 16 bases between them. In germline, CDR1 is LGHNT, CDR2 FRNRAP. This CDR3 contains 16 residues. This CDR3 is CASGWTQYYNSYEQYF. The CDR3 nucleotides read TGTGCTAGTGGTTGGACTCAATATTACAACTCCTACGAGCAGTACTTC.